These T cell receptor beta chains were read from a single sample in a study of technical replicates of blood from several donors. The method was immunoSEQ multiplex PCR; TCRdb's version includes in-frame clones alone and lacks a portion of them. The sample has over 75,000 clones, almost 96% seen once; the top ten hold roughly 0.22%. The specimen was T cells isolated from PBMCs. Every receptor here comes from a human donor in good health. Both conserved end residues are part of each CDR3. A D gene is named only where the DNA matches it firmly. Only part of the rows carry a size: once, few, many, or a class if the clone is expanded.

D	size	V	J	DNA	CDR3
.	.	TRBV5-1	TRBJ2-3	TGCGCCAGCAGCCCCGGTAGCACAGATACGCAGTATTTT	CASSPGSTDTQYF
.	.	TRBV21-1	TRBJ1-5	TGTGCCAGCAGCAAAGCTCGGGCAGGAGGTCAGCCCCAGCATTTT	CASSKARAGGQPQHF
.	.	TRBV7-9	TRBJ1-2	TGTGCCAGCAGCTTAGTTCCAAGCAATGGCTACACCTTC	CASSLVPSNGYTF
TRBD2	.	TRBV28	TRBJ2-5	TGTGCCAGCAGTCCCAAAGGACTAGCACGACAAGAGACCCAGTACTTC	CASSPKGLARQETQYF
.	.	TRBV10-3	TRBJ2-3	TGTGCCATCAGCGAGGGCGGACTCACAGATACGCAGTATTTT	CAISEGGLTDTQYF
.	.	TRBV6-5	TRBJ1-5	TGTGCCAGCGTAAATACAGGGCTATTCAATCAGCCCCAGCATTTT	CASVNTGLFNQPQHF
TRBD1	.	TRBV19	TRBJ1-2	TGTGCCAGTAGAAATAACCGGGACAGGGATCCAGGCTACACCTTC	CASRNNRDRDPGYTF
TRBD2	.	TRBV27	TRBJ2-2	TGTGCCAGCAGTTTTTTTTCGGGGGGCACCGGGGAGCTGTTTTTT	CASSFFSGGTGELFF
.	.	TRBV6-5	TRBJ2-5	TGTGCCAGCAGTTACTCGGGGCTAGAGACCCAGTACTTC	CASSYSGLETQYF
.	.	TRBV7-2	TRBJ2-2	TGTGCCAGCAGCCCCGGCCGGGGCACCGGGGAGCTGTTTTTT	CASSPGRGTGELFF
TRBD1	.	TRBV28	TRBJ2-1	TGTGCCAGCAGTTTGGGACAGGGATCGGGTGGGCAGTTCTTC	CASSLGQGSGGQFF
.	.	TRBV2	TRBJ2-2	TGTGCCAGCAGTGATACAAGGATGCGAGGCACCGGGGAGCTGTTTTTT	CASSDTRMRGTGELFF
.	.	TRBV2	TRBJ2-5	TGTGCCAGCAGCCTGGAAGCGGAGACCCAGTACTTC	CASSLEAETQYF
.	.	TRBV6-1	TRBJ1-2	TGTGCCAGCAGTCCGAGGTCCTACTATGGCTACACCTTC	CASSPRSYYGYTF
.	.	TRBV10-1	TRBJ1-3	TGCGCCAGCAGTGAGCCGGGTGGTAACACCATATATTTT	CASSEPGGNTIYF
.	.	TRBV5-1	TRBJ2-7	TGCGCCAGCAGCTTGGTCCCAGGAAGCGAGCAGTACTTC	CASSLVPGSEQYF
TRBD1	once	TRBV6-5	TRBJ1-5	TGTGCCAGCAGGGGACAGGGGGCAAGCAATCAGCCCCAGCATTTT	CASRGQGASNQPQHF
TRBD1	.	TRBV6-5	TRBJ2-2	TGTGCCAGCACCCGACAGGGGTCTGTGACCGGGGAGCTGTTTTTT	CASTRQGSVTGELFF
TRBD1	few	TRBV28	TRBJ1-1	TGTGCCAGCACCTTAGGACAGGGCATGGACACTGAAGCTTTCTTT	CASTLGQGMDTEAFF
TRBD1	.	TRBV4-1	TRBJ2-1	TGCGCCAGCACCCTACTCACAGGGGACTACAATGAGCAGTTCTTC	CASTLLTGDYNEQFF
.	.	TRBV7-8	TRBJ1-5	TGTGCCAGCCCCAAGGACAGAAACAATCAGCCCCAGCATTTT	CASPKDRNNQPQHF
TRBD2	.	TRBV19	TRBJ2-7	TGTGCCAGTAGTCCCTCGGGACTAGCGGGCGGAGCTGAAGCCGAGCAGTACTTC	CASSPSGLAGGAEAEQYF
TRBD2	.	TRBV5-1	TRBJ2-1	TGCGCCAGCAGCATAACTAGCGGGGGGTACAATGAGCAGTTCTTC	CASSITSGGYNEQFF
.	.	TRBV2	TRBJ1-2	TGTGCCAGCAGTGAATCTTGGCCATCTAACTATGGCTACACCTTC	CASSESWPSNYGYTF
TRBD1	once	TRBV7-2	TRBJ1-2	TGTGCCAGCAGCAAGACAGGGGGCTTCGGCTACACCTTC	CASSKTGGFGYTF
TRBD1	.	TRBV28	TRBJ2-1	TGTGCCAGCAGTTTAAGACAGGGGAGAAATGAGCAGTTCTTC	CASSLRQGRNEQFF
.	.	TRBV4-2	TRBJ1-2	TGTGCCAGCAGCCAAGCCGGGACAACCTATGGCTACACCTTC	CASSQAGTTYGYTF
.	.	TRBV28	TRBJ2-7	TGTGCCAGCACTACAGGTGCCTCCCTCTACGAGCAGTACTTC	CASTTGASLYEQYF
.	.	TRBV5-4	TRBJ2-5	TGTGCCAGCAACTTTCCTGGGAGTTCTGAGACCCAGTACTTC	CASNFPGSSETQYF
.	.	TRBV9	TRBJ1-4	TGTGCCAGCAGCGACGCAAACACAGGTGAAAAACTGTTTTTT	CASSDANTGEKLFF
.	.	TRBV28	TRBJ1-5	TGTGCCAGCAGTTCATTAATGACAGGCGGCAATCAGCCCCAGCATTTT	CASSSLMTGGNQPQHF
.	.	TRBV18	TRBJ1-1	TGTGCCAGCTCACCACAGCGGAACACTGAAGCTTTCTTT	CASSPQRNTEAFF